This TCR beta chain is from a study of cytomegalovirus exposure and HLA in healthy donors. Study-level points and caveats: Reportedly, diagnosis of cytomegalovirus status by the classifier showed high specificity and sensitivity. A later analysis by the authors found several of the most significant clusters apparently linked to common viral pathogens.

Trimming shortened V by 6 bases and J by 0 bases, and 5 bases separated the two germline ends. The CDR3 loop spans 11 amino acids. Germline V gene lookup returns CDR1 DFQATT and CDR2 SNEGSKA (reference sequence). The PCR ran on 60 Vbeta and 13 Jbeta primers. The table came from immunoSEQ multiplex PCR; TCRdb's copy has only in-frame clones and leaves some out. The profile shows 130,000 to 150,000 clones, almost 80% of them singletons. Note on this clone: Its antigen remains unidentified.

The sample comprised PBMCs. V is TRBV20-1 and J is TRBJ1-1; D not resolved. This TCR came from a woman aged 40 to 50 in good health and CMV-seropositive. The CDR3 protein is CSAPVNTEAFF. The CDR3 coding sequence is TGCAGTGCGCCAGTGAACACTGAAGCTTTCTTT.